The following is a T cell receptor beta chain sequence with its context. V was cut by 4 bases and J by 0 bases, with 11 bases left in between. The CDR3 contains 15 residues. Germline CDR1 SGDLS, CDR2 YYNGEE. This entry comes from a study of blood T cell repertoires in COVID-19. Study-wide background: Acute and convalescent COVID-19 specimens originated in the United States, Italy and Spain. The analysed material was cDNA or gDNA that came from T cells, B-cell-depleted T cells, or PBMCs.

The repertoire was sequenced with immunoSEQ multiplex PCR; TCRdb's copy has only in-frame clones and lacks some. This repertoire shows roughly 200,000 clones, 89% found once; its top ten account for about 6.7%. Sequencing input: peripheral blood. The sequence derives from a middle-aged man with acute or convalescent COVID-19. The gene calls are TRBV9 and TRBJ2-1, with D possibly matching TRBD2 (6 bases). CDR3 loop: CASSPEGGSYNEQFF. For the CDR3, the DNA is TGTGCCAGCAGCCCTGAGGGAGGCTCCTACAATGAGCAGTTCTTC.